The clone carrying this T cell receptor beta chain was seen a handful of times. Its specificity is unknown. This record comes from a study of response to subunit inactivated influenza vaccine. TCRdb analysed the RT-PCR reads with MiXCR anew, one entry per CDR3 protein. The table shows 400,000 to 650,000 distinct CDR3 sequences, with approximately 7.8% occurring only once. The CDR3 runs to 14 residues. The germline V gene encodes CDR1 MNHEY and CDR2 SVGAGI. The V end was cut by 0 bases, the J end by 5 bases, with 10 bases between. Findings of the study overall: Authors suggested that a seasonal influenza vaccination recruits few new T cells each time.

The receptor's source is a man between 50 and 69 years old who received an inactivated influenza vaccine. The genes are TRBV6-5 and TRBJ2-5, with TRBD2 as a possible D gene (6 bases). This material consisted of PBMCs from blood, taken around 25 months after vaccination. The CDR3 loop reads CASSYSLGRETQYF. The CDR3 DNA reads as TGTGCCAGCAGTTACTCGCTAGGGAGGGAGACCCAGTACTTC.